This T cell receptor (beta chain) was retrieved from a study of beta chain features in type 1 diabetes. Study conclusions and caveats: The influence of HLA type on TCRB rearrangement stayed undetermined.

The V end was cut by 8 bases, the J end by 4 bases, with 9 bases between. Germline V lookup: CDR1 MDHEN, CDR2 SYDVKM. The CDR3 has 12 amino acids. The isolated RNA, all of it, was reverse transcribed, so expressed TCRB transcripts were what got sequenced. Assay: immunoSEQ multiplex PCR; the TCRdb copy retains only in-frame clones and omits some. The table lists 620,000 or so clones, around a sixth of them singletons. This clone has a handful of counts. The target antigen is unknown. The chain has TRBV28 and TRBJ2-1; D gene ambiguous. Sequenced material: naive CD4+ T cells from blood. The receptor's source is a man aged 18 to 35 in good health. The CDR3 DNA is TGTGCCAGCTCGCCAGGATACAATGAGCAGTTCTTC. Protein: CASSPGYNEQFF.